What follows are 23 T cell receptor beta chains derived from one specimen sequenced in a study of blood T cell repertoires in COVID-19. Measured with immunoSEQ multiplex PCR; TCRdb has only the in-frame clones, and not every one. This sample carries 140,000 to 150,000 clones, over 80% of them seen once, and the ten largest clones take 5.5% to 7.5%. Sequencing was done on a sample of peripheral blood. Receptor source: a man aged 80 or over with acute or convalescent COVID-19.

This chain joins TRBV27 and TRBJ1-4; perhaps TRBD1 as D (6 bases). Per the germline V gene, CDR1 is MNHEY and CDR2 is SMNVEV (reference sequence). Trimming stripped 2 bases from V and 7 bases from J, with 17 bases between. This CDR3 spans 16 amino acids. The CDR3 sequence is CASSLGWRGPAEKLFF. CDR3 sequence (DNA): TGTGCCAGCAGTTTAGGATGGCGGGGGCCAGCTGAAAAACTGTTTTTT.

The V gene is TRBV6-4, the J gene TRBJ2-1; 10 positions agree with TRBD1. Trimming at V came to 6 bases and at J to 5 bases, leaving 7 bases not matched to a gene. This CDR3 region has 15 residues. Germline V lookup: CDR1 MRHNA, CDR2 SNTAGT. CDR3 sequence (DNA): TGTGCCAGCAGACTCCGCGGGACAGGGGACAATGAGCAGTTCTTC. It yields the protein CASRLRGTGDNEQFF.

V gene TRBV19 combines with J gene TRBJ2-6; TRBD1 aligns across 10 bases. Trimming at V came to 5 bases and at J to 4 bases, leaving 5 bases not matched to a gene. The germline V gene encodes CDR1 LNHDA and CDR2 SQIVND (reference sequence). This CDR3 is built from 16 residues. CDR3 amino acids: CASSPGTGVGANVLTF. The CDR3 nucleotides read TGTGCCAGTAGTCCCGGGACAGGGGTAGGGGCCAACGTCCTGACTTTC.

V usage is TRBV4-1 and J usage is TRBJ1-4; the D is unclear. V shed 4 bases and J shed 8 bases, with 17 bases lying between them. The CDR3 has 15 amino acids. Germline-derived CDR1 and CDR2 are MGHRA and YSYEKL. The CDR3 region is CASSPRGPRHEKLFF. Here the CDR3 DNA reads TGCGCCAGCAGCCCCAGAGGCCCCCGCCACGAAAAACTGTTTTTT.

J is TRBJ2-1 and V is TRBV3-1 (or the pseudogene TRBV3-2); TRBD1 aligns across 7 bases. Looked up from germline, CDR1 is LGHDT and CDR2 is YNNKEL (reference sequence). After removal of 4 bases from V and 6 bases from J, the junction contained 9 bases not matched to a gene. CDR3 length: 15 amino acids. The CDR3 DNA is TGTGCCAGCAGCCTCAGACAGGGTGTGCGCAATGAGCAGTTCTTC. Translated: CASSLRQGVRNEQFF.

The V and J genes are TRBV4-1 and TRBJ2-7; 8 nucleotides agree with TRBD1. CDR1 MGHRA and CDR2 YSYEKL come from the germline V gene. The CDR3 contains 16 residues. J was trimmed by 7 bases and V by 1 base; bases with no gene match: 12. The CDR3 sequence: CASSQVGRGPLGEQYF. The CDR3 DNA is TGCGCCAGCAGCCAAGTGGGCAGGGGGCCTCTCGGGGAGCAGTACTTC.

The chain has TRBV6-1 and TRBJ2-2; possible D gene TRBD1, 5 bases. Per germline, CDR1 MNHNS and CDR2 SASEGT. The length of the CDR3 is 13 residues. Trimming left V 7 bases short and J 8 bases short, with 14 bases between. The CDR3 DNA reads TGTGCCAGCACCCCCGGTAGGGGAGGGGAGCTGTTTTTT. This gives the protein CASTPGRGGELFF.

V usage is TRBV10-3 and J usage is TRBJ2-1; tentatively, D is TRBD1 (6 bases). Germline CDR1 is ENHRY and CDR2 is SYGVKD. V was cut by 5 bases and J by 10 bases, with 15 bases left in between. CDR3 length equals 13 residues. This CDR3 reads CAISIQGSDEQFF. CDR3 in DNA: TGTGCCATCAGTATACAGGGTTCAGACGAGCAGTTCTTC.

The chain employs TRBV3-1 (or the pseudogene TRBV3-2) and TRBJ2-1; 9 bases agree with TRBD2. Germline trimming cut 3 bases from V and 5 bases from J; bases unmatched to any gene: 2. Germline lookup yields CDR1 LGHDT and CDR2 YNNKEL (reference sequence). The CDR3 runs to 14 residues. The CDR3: CASSQRGGDNEQFF. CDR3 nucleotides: TGTGCCAGCAGCCAGCGGGGGGGCGACAATGAGCAGTTCTTC.

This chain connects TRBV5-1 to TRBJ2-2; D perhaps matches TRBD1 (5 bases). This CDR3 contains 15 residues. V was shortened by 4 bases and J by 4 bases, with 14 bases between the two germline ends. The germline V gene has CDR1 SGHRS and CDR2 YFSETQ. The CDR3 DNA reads TGCGCCAGCAGCCCGTCAGGGATTGGCACCGGGGAGCTGTTTTTT. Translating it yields CASSPSGIGTGELFF.

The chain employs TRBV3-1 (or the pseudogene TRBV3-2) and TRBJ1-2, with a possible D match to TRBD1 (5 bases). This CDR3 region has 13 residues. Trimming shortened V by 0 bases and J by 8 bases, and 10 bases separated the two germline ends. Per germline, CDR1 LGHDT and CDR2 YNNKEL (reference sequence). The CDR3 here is CASSQEAGRGYTF. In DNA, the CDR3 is TGTGCCAGCAGCCAAGAAGCAGGGCGCGGCTACACCTTC.

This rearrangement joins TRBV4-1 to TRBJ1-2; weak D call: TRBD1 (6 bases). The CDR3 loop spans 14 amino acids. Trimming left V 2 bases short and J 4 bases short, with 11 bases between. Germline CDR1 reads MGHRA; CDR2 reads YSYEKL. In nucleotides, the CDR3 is TGCGCCAGCAGCCAAACAGGGAGCGGCTATGGCTACACCTTC. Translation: CASSQTGSGYGYTF.

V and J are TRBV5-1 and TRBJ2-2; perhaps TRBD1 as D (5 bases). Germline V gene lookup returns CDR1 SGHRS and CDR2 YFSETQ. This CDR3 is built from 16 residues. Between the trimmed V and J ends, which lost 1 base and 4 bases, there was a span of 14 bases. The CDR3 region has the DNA TGCGCCAGCAGCTTGATACAGGCCGTGGGCACCGGGGAGCTGTTTTTT. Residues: CASSLIQAVGTGELFF.

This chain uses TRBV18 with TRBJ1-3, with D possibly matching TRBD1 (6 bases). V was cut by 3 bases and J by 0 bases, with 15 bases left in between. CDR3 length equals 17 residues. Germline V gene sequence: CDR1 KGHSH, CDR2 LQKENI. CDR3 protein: CASSPLQGPSSGNTIYF. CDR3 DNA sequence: TGTGCCAGCTCACCGCTACAGGGCCCTAGCTCTGGAAACACCATATATTTT. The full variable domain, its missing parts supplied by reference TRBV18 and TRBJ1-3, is NAGVMQNPRHLVRRRGQEARLRCSPMKGHSHVYWYRQLPEEGLKFMVYLQKENIIDESGMPKERFSAEFPKEGPSILRIQQVVRGDSAAYFCASSPLQGPSSGNTIYFGEGSWLTVV.

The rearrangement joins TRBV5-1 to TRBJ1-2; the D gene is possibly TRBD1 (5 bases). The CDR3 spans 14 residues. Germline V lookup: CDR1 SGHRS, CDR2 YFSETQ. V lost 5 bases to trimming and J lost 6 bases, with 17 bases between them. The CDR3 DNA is TGCGCCAGCAGGACCGGGACTGATGGGGATGGCTACACCTTC. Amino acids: CASRTGTDGDGYTF.

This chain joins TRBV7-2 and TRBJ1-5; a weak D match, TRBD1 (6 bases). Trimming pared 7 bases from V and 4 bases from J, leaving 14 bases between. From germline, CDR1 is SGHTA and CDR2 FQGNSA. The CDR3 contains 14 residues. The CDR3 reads CASTPGHTNQPQHF. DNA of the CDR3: TGTGCCAGCACCCCGGGACATACTAATCAGCCCCAGCATTTT.

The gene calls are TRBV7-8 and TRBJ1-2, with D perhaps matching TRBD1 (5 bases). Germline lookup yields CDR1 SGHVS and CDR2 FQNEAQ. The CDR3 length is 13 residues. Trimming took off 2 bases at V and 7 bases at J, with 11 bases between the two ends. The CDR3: CASSLPSQGGYTF. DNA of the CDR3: TGTGCCAGCAGCTTACCCAGCCAGGGTGGCTACACCTTC.

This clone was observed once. CDR3 bases: TGTGCCAGCACCCGGGACAGCTTCAATGAGCAGTTCTTC. It is translated as CASTRDSFNEQFF. The chain joins TRBV28 to TRBJ2-1; TRBD1 matches at 7 bases. V was pared by 7 bases and J by 6 bases, with 6 bases of the junction left unmatched. This CDR3 is 13 amino acids long. Germline lookup yields CDR1 MDHEN and CDR2 SYDVKM. Drawing the rest from reference TRBV28 and TRBJ2-1, the complete variable domain is DVKVTQSSRYLVKRTGEKVFLECVQDMDHENMFWYRQDPGLGLRLIYFSYDVKMKEKGDIPEGYSVSREKKERFSLILESASTNQTSMYLCASTRDSFNEQFFGPGTRLTVL.

The CDR3, as DNA: TGTGCCAGCAGCGTAAGAAGGGGATCAGGAGAGACCCAGTACTTC. Its protein is CASSVRRGSGETQYF. This chain uses TRBV9 with TRBJ2-5; possibly TRBD1 for D (5 bases). Deletions cut 1 base from V and 4 bases from J, with 14 bases between. CDR1 and CDR2 (germline): SGDLS, YYNGEE. This CDR3 is 15 amino acids long.

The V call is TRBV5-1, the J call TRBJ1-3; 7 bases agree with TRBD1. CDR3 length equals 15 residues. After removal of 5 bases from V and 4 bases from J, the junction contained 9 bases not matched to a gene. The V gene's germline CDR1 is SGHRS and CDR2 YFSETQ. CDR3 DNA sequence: TGCGCCAGCAGACCCGACAGGGCCGGAGGAAACACCATATATTTT. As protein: CASRPDRAGGNTIYF.

CDR3 nucleotide sequence: TGTGCCATCAGTGAGAAGGACGGGAGGGCCGTAACCTACGAGCAGTACTTC. The encoded protein is CAISEKDGRAVTYEQYF. This chain links TRBV10-3 with TRBJ2-7, with 8 bases identical to TRBD2. Germline V CDR1 and CDR2: ENHRY, SYGVKD. This CDR3 is 17 amino acids long. Trimming cost V 2 bases and J 2 bases; bases outside gene matches: 11.

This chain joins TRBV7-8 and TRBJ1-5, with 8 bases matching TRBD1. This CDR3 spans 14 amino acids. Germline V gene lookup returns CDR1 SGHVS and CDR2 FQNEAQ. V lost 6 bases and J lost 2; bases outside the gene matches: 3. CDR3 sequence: CASSQDRGNQPQHF. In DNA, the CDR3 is TGTGCCAGCAGTCAGGACAGGGGCAATCAGCCCCAGCATTTT.

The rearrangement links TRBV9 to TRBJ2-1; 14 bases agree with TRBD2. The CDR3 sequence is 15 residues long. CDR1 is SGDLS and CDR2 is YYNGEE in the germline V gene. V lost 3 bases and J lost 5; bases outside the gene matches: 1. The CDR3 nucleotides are TGTGCCAGCAGCGCGACTAGCGGGAGGGACAATGAGCAGTTCTTC. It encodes CASSATSGRDNEQFF. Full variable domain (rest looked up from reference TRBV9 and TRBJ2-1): DSGVTQTPKHLITATGQRVTLRCSPRSGDLSVYWYQQSLDQGLQFLIQYYNGEERAKGNILERFSAQQFPDLHSELNLSSLELGDSALYFCASSATSGRDNEQFFGPGTRLTVL.